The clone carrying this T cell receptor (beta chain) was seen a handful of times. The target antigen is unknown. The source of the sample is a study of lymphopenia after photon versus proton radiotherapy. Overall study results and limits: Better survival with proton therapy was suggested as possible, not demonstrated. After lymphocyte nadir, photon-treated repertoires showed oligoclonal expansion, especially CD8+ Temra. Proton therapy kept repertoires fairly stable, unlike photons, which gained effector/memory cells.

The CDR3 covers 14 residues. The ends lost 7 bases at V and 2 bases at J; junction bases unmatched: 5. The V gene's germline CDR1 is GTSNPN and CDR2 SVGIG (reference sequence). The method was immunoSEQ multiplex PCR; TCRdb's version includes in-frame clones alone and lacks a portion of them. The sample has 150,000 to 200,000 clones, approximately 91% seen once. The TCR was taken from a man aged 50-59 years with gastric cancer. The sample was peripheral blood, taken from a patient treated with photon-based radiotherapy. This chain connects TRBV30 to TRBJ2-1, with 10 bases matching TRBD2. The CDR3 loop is CASRTSGAYNEQFF. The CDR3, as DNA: TGTGCCTCCCGGACTAGCGGAGCCTACAATGAGCAGTTCTTC.